The 4 T cell receptor beta chains listed next were all sequenced from one sample in a study of T cells in Graves' hyperthyroidism and ophthalmopathy. Amplified TCR beta CDR3 regions derived from RNA transcripts. The TCR CDR3 first-round RT-PCR relied on the HTBI primer set. In TCRdb, the multiplex PCR reads were re-called with MiXCR into one record per CDR3 protein. Among hundreds of thousands of distinct CDR3 sequences, 40% to 55% were seen once, and the ten largest hold approximately 7.2%. The sequencing sample was made of peripheral blood or thyroid tissue (not recorded which). These receptor sequences come from an adult man with Graves' disease, either hyperthyroidism or ophthalmopathy (not recorded which).

In regard to this clonotype: One base away lies a much larger clone, so this may be a sequencing read error. This likely comes from a read error, as the CDR3 has no conserved phenylalanine or tryptophan at its end. The chain joins TRBV24-1 to TRBJ1-1, with D unclear. Germline-derived CDR1 and CDR2 are KGHDR and SFDVKD. The CDR3 sequence is 13 residues long. Deletions cut 9 bases from V and 0 bases from J, with 10 bases between. CDR3 amino acids: CATSDAMNTEAFL. CDR3 nucleotides: TGTGCCACCTCAGACGCCATGAACACTGAAGCTTTCCTT.

The chain employs TRBV29-1 and TRBJ1-1; tentatively, D is TRBD1 (6 bases). The germline V and J ends were trimmed by 6 bases and 4 bases, with 12 bases remaining between them. The CDR3 is made up of 12 amino acids. Germline CDR1 reads SQVTM; CDR2 reads ANQGSEA. In nucleotides, the CDR3 is TGCAGCGTCGGTGGGGGGCCCACTGAAGCTTTCTTT. Residues: CSVGGGPTEAFF.

This clonotype was found a few times. V is TRBV12-3 or TRBV12-4 and J is TRBJ1-2; tentative D call: TRBD1 (5 bases). V lost 6 bases, J lost 8 bases, and 16 bases lay in between. The CDR3 spans 13 residues. The CDR3 region is CASSPQGIGGYTF. The CDR3 bases are TGTGCCAGCAGCCCGCAGGGTATAGGGGGCTACACCTTC.

This chain joins TRBV24-1 and TRBJ1-4, with D possibly being TRBD1 (5 bases). Trimming removed 4 bases at V and 13 bases at J, with 12 bases between. The germline gives CDR1 KGHDR, CDR2 SFDVKD. CDR3 length: 12 amino acids. CDR3 residues: CATSDPGDGLFF. CDR3 sequence (DNA): TGTGCCACCAGTGACCCCGGGGACGGACTGTTTTTT.